These 9 T cell receptor beta chains were sequenced from one sample in a study of cytomegalovirus exposure and HLA in healthy donors. The PCR had 60 Vbeta and 13 Jbeta primers. Sequenced by immunoSEQ multiplex PCR; TCRdb stores in-frame clones only, minus some. Of about 110,000 clones in the sample, over 60% were seen once. Sequenced: PBMCs. The receptors were gathered from a male donor in good health and CMV-seronegative.

The rearrangement joins TRBV15 to TRBJ2-6; TRBD1 might be the D (5 bases). The germline CDR1 and CDR2 sequences are LNHNV and YYDKDF (reference sequence). The CDR3 contains 15 residues. Trimming removed 0 bases at V and 4 bases at J, with 7 bases between. CDR3 in DNA: TGTGCCACCAGCAGAGAGGGGCGAGGGGCCAACGTCCTGACTTTC. This translates into CATSREGRGANVLTF.

The J gene is TRBJ1-1, the V gene TRBV19; 8 positions match TRBD1. Germline CDR1 reads LNHDA; CDR2 reads SQIVND (reference sequence). This CDR3 has 14 residues. V gave up 6 bases and J gave up 4 bases; unmatched junction bases: 7. In nucleotides, the CDR3 is TGTGCCAGTAGGGACAGGGTTCCCAGCACTGAAGCTTTCTTT. Encoded protein: CASRDRVPSTEAFF.

V usage is TRBV7-2 and J usage is TRBJ2-1; D unresolved. There are 15 residues in the CDR3. V was cut by 1 base and J by 5 bases, with 12 bases left in between. CDR1 and CDR2 (germline): SGHTA, FQGNSA. In DNA, the CDR3 is TGTGCCAGCAGCTTAGGTCTGGGCAGCAACAATGAGCAGTTCTTC. Encoded protein: CASSLGLGSNNEQFF.

This clone appeared a few times. The chain links TRBV6-4 to TRBJ1-1, with 9 bases aligning to TRBD1. The V segment lost 6 bases and the J segment 1 base; nucleotides outside the gene matches: 3. The CDR3 totals 14 residues. Germline CDR1 MRHNA, CDR2 SNTAGT. The CDR3 protein is CASSAGQGNTEAFF. The CDR3 DNA reads TGTGCCAGCAGCGCGGGACAGGGGAACACTGAAGCTTTCTTT.

The V call is TRBV10-1, the J call TRBJ2-1; TRBD2 matches 12 bases. V trimming: 1 base; J trimming: 3 bases; junction bases outside the gene matches: 13. The CDR3 is 20 amino acids. CDR1 and CDR2 (germline): WNHNN, SYGVQD (reference sequence). DNA for the CDR3: TGCGCCAGCAGTGAGTACAACCTAGCGGGAGGGCCCTTATTCTACAATGAGCAGTTCTTC. It encodes CASSEYNLAGGPLFYNEQFF.

The chain links TRBV4-1 to TRBJ1-5; TRBD1 is a possible D gene (5 bases). Looked up from germline, CDR1 is MGHRA and CDR2 is YSYEKL. The CDR3 runs 15 residues. V was pared by 0 bases and J by 4 bases, with 10 bases between. DNA of the CDR3: TGCGCCAGCAGCCAAGATCCAGGGAAAAATCAGCCCCAGCATTTT. Its translation is CASSQDPGKNQPQHF.

The chain carries TRBV6-5 and TRBJ1-1; 9 bases fit TRBD1. CDR1 MNHEY and CDR2 SVGAGI come from the germline V gene. With V trimmed by 2 bases and J by 0 bases, 1 base remained unmatched. The CDR3 sequence is 15 residues long. CDR3 in DNA: TGTGCCAGCAGTTACGACAGGGGGGTGAACACTGAAGCTTTCTTT. It encodes CASSYDRGVNTEAFF.

This clone has more than one count but fewer than ten. This chain links TRBV2 with TRBJ1-3; the match to TRBD1 covers 8 bases. This CDR3 comprises 15 residues. The J segment lost 0 bases and the V segment lost 4 bases, leaving 2 bases of the junction unmatched. CDR1 SNHLY and CDR2 FYNNEI come from the germline V gene. CDR3 nucleotide sequence: TGTGCCAGCAGTGGGGACAGGAGCTCTGGAAACACCATATATTTT. Amino acids: CASSGDRSSGNTIYF.

This chain connects TRBV5-6 to TRBJ2-5; tentative D call: TRBD1 (6 bases). The CDR3 consists of 14 residues. V was cut by 2 bases and J by 0 bases, with 8 bases left in between. Germline V gives CDR1 SGHDT, CDR2 YYEEEE. The CDR3 loop reads CASSFGTNQETQYF. For the CDR3, the DNA is TGTGCCAGCAGCTTCGGGACAAACCAAGAGACCCAGTACTTC.